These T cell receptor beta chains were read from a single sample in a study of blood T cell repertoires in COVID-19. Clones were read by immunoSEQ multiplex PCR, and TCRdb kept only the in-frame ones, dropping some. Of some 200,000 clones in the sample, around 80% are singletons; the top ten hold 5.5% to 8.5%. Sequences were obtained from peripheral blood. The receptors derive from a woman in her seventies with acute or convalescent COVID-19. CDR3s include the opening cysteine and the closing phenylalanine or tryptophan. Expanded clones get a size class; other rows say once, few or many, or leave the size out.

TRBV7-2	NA	CASSPDSGGGETQYF
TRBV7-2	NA	CASSWTGTANTEAFF
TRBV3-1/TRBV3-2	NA	CASGSRTVLSGNTIYF
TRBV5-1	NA	CASYPGPSSGANVLTF
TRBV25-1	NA	CASSTGVDYGYTF
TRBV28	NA	CASSYSRGQGEKLFF
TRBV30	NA	CAWSSLLGQGYEQYF
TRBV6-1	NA	CASSEGGLAGGVAGQFF
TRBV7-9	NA	CASSSYRGQGNEQFF
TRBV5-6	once	CASSPGLQETQYF
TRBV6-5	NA	CATCTGSSGNTIYF
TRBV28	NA	CASSFGGSYEQYF
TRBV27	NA	CASSLMGQANSPLHF
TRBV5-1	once	CASSLWGGSTDTQYF
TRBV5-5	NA	CASSLEDRGEKLFF
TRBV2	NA	CASSEQRASGETQYF
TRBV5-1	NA	CASIRGQGQADTQYF
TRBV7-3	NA	CASSPAGTGTYNEQFF
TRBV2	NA	CASSATGRQQPQHF
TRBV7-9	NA	CATGGDRAYEQYF
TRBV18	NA	CASSPVGGASYNEQFF
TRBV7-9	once	CASSLQGYNSPLHF
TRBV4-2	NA	CASLDRAKNIQYF
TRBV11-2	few	CASSGQGEGGIPYEQYF
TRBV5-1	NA	CASSLGSGVNTQYF
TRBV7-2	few	CASSGGSGGGTQYF
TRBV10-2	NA	CASSAPTSGGTDTQYF
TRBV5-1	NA	CASSLAGLITDTQYF
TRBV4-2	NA	CASSQESQGIPTNEKLFF
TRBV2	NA	CASMPAAYAYEQYF
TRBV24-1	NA	CATSDQTGGQETQYF
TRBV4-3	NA	CASSQEPPGTSATRELFF
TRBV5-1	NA	CASSFAGQNTEAFF
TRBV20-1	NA	CSASGVAGGGETQYF
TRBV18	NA	CASSPQGQTNTGELFF
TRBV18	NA	CASSPGRRGTEAFF
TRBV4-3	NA	CASSPERTGYQETQYF
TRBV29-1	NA	CSVAHAQYNEQFF
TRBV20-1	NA	CSASGGERVTDTQYF
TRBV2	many	CASKEAFQETQYF
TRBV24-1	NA	CATSEPAYGGQGYNEQFF
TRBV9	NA	CASSVATSGGNTGELFF
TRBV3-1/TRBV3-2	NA	CASSRGIRGETQYF
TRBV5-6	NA	CASSPGLIYEQYF
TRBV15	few	CATSRGGGASYEQYF
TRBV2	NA	CASSANSIGYTF
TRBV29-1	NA	CSVVQGRGTYEQYF
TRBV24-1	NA	CATSAVQGVGTDTQYF
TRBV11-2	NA	CASKEGAGGELFF
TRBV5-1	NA	CASQDTSIGNTEAFF
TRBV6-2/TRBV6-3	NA	CASSKQGANKETQYF